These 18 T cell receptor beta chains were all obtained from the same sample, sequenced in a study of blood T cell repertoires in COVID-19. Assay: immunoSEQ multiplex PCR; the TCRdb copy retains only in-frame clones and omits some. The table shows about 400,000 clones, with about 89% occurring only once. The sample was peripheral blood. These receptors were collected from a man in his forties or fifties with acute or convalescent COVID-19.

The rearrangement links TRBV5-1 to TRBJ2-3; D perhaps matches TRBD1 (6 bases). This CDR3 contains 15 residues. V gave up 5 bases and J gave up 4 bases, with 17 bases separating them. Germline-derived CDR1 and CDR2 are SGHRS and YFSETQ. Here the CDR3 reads CASRKGTITPDTQYF. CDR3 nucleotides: TGCGCCAGCAGGAAAGGGACAATAACCCCAGATACGCAGTATTTT. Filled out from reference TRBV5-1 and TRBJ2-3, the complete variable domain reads KAGVTQTPRYLIKTRGQQVTLSCSPISGHRSVSWYQQTPGQGLQFLFEYFSETQRNKGNFPGRFSGRQFSNSRSEMNVSTLELGDSALYLCASRKGTITPDTQYFGPGTRLTVL.

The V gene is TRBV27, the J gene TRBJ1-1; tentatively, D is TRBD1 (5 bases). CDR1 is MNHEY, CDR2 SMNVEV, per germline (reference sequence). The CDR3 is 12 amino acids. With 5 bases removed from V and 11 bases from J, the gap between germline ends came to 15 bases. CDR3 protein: CASSPYGGMAFF. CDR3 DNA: TGTGCCAGCAGTCCTTATGGGGGGATGGCTTTCTTT.

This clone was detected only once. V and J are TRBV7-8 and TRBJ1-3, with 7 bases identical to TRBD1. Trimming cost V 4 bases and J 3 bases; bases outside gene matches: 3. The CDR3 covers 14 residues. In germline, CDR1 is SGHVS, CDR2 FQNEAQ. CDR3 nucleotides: TGTGCCAGCAGCTCCGACAGGGTTGGAAACACCATATATTTT. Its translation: CASSSDRVGNTIYF.

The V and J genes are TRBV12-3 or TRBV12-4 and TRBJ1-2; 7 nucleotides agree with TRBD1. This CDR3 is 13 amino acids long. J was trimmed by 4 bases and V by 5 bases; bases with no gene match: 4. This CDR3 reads CASSLDRSYGYTF. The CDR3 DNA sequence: TGTGCCAGCAGTCTGGACAGGTCCTATGGCTACACCTTC.

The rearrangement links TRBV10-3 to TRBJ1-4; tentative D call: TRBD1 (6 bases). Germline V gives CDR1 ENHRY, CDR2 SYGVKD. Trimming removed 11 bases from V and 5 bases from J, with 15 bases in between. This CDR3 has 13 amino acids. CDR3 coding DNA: TGTGCCTCCAAGGGGACACCCAATGAAAAACTGTTTTTT. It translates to CASKGTPNEKLFF.

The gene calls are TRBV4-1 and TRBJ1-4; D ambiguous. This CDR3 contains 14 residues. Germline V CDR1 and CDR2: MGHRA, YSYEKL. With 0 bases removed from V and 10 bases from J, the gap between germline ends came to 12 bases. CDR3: CASSQDLRMRKLFF. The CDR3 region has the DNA TGCGCCAGCAGCCAAGATCTACGAATGAGAAAACTGTTTTTT.

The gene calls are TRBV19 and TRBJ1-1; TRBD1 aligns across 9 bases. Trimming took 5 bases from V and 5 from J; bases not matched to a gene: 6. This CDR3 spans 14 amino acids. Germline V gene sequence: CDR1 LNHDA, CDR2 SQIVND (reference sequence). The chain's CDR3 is CASSEDRGSTEAFF. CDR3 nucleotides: TGTGCCAGTAGTGAGGACAGGGGAAGTACTGAAGCTTTCTTT.

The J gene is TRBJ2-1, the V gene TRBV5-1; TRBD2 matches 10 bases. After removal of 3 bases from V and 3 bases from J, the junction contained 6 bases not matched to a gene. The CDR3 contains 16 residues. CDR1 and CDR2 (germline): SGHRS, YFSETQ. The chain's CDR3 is CASSSDPSGGYNEQFF. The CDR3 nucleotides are TGCGCCAGCAGCTCCGATCCTAGCGGGGGCTACAATGAGCAGTTCTTC.

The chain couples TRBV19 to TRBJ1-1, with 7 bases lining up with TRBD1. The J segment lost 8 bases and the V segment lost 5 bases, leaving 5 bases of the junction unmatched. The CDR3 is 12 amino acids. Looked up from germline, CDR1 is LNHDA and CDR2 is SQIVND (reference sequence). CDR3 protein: CASSHKGAEAFF. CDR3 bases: TGTGCCAGTAGTCATAAGGGGGCGGAAGCTTTCTTT. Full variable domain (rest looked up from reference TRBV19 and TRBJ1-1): DGGITQSPKYLFRKEGQNVTLSCEQNLNHDAMYWYRQDPGQGLRLIYYSQIVNDFQKGDIAEGYSVSREKKESFPLTVTSAQKNPTAFYLCASSHKGAEAFFGQGTRLTVV.

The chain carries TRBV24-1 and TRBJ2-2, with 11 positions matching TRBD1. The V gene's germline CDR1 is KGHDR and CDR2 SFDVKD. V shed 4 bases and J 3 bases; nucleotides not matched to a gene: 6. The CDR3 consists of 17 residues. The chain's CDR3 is CATSDSRDRGYTGELFF. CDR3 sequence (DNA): TGTGCCACCAGTGACAGCCGGGACAGGGGGTACACCGGGGAGCTGTTTTTT.

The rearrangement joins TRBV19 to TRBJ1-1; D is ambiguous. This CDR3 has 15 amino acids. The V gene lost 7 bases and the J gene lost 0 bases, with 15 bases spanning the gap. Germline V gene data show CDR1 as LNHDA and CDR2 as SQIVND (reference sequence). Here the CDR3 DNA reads TGTGCCAGTATTAGGGAGGGCACGGTGAACACTGAAGCTTTCTTT. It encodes CASIREGTVNTEAFF.

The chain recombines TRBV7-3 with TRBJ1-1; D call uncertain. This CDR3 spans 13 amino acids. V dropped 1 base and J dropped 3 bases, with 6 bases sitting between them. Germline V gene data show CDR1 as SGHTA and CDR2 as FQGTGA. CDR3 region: CASSLNLDTEAFF. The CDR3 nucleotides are TGTGCCAGCAGCTTAAACTTGGACACTGAAGCTTTCTTT.

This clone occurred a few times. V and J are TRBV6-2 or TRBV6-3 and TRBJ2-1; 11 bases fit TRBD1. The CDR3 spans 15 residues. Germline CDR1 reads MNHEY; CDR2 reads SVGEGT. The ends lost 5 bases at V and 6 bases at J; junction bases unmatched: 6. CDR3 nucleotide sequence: TGTGCCAGCAGTCGGCCCGGGACAGGGGGCAATGAGCAGTTCTTC. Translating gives CASSRPGTGGNEQFF.

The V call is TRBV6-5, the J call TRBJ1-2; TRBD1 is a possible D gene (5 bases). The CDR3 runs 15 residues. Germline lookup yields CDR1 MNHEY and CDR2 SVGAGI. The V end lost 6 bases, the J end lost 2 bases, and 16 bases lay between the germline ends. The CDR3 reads CASRPTIDSNYGYTF. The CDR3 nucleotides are TGTGCCAGCAGACCCACCATTGACAGCAACTATGGCTACACCTTC.

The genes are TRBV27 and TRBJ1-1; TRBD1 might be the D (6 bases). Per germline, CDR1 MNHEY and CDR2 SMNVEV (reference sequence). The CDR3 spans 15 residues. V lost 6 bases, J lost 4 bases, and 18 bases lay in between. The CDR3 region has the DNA TGTGCCAGCAGCCCTACGAGACAGGTGGTCACTGAAGCTTTCTTT. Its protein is CASSPTRQVVTEAFF.

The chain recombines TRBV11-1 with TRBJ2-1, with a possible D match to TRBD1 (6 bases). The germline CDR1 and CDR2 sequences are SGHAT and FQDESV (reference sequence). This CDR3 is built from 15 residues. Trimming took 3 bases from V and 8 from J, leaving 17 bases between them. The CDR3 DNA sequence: TGTGCCAGCAGCTTTGGCTCAGGGGAATACGATGAGCAGTTCTTC. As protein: CASSFGSGEYDEQFF. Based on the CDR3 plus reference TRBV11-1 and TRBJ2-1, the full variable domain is EAEVAQSPRYKITEKSQAVAFWCDPISGHATLYWYRQILGQGPELLVQFQDESVVDDSQLPKDRFSAERLKGVDSTLKIQPAELGDSAMYLCASSFGSGEYDEQFFGPGTRLTVL.

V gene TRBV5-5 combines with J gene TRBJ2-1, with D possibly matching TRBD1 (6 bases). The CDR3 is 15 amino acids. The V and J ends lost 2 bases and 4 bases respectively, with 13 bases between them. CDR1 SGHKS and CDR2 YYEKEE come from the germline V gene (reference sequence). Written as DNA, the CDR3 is TGTGCCAGCAGCTTTGAGGACAGATCATACAATGAGCAGTTCTTC. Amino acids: CASSFEDRSYNEQFF.

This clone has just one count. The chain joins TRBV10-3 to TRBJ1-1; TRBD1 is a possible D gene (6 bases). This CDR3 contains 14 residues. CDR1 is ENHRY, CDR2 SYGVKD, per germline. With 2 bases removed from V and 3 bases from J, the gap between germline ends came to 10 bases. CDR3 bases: TGTGCCATCAGTGAGCCGGACAGCCACACTGAAGCTTTCTTT. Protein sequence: CAISEPDSHTEAFF.